Sequencing of this T cell receptor beta chain was carried out in a study of T cells in localized non-small cell lung cancer. With 0 bases removed from V and 7 bases from J, the gap between germline ends came to 13 bases. CDR3 length: 15 residues. The germline V gene encodes CDR1 LNHNV and CDR2 YYDKDF (reference sequence). Notes on the study in general: Among blood samples, higher T cell density accompanied longer overall survival. Uninvolved adjacent lung showed peak T cell clonality, exceeding tumor.

Only in-frame clones appear in the TCRdb table, and some are missing; sequencing was by immunoSEQ multiplex PCR. This sample carries about 2,500 clones, 30% to 40% of them seen once, and the ten largest clones take 3.5% to 4.5%. This clone was observed a handful of times. Its specificity is unknown. The V call is TRBV15, the J call TRBJ1-5; D is perhaps TRBD1 (5 bases). The TCR sequence derives from a male donor at least 60 years old with stage II squamous cell lung carcinoma. Sample: lymph node tissue, taken before any cancer treatment. The CDR3 is CATSRDMAGQQPQHF. The CDR3 bases are TGTGCCACCAGCAGAGATATGGCAGGGCAACAGCCCCAGCATTTT.